Below are 8 T cell receptor beta chains sequenced from a single sample in a study of tumor-infiltrating lymphocytes in primary liver carcinoma. Reverse transcription of about 500 ng total RNA with a constant-region primer produced TCR beta cDNA. Three rounds of nested multiplex PCR with slightly modified ARM-PCR produced TCR beta libraries. Each of the first two PCR rounds ran roughly 9 cycles with TRBV1-TRBV30 forward and C-beta reverse primers. TCRdb reprocessed the multiplex PCR reads via MiXCR and lists one record per CDR3 protein. This table has just over 300,000 distinct CDR3 sequences, almost 60% appearing once. Out of unsorted whole blood came the blood RNA, and germline DNA was extracted as well. The material sequenced was peripheral blood. The receptors come from a woman aged 25 to 39 with primary liver carcinoma and hepatitis B virus infection.

About this clonotype itself: Germline and junction disagree at one end, which may indicate a read error. This chain uses TRBV11-2 with TRBJ1-4, with D possibly matching TRBD1 (5 bases). CDR1 is SGHAT and CDR2 is FQNNGV in the germline V gene. The CDR3 has 17 amino acids. Here the CDR3 reads CAGTKQDRGRTNEKPFF. The CDR3 region has the DNA TGTGCCGGCACTAAACAGGACCGGGGAAGAACTAATGAAAAACCGTTTTTT.

This clonotype was recorded many times. The genes are TRBV12-3 or TRBV12-4 and TRBJ1-4, with D tentatively TRBD1 (5 bases). Trimming removed 5 bases from V and 0 bases from J, with 13 bases in between. The CDR3 consists of 16 residues. This CDR3 reads CASSRGGSSTNEKLFF. CDR3 nucleotides: TGTGCCAGCAGTAGGGGCGGAAGTTCAACTAATGAAAAACTGTTTTTT.

V gene TRBV5-5 combines with J gene TRBJ2-7; TRBD1 aligns across 8 bases. The CDR3 loop spans 15 amino acids. Germline trimming cut 2 bases from V and 2 bases from J; bases unmatched to any gene: 6. Germline V lookup: CDR1 SGHKS, CDR2 YYEKEE (reference sequence). The CDR3 reads CASSFSQGAAYEQYF. For the CDR3, the DNA is TGTGCCAGCAGCTTTTCGCAGGGGGCAGCCTACGAGCAGTACTTC.

This chain connects TRBV4-2 to TRBJ1-2; maybe TRBD1 (5 bases). V lost 4 bases to trimming and J lost 4 bases, with 19 bases between them. The CDR3 has 16 residues. Germline loops: CDR1 LGHNA, CDR2 YNFKEQ. CDR3 nucleotides: TGTGCCAGCAGCCCGGGGGGAGGGCGAGGAGCCTATGGCTACACCTTC. This sequence encodes CASSPGGGRGAYGYTF.

As for this clonotype: This CDR3 fails to terminate in the conserved phenylalanine or tryptophan, so it likely reflects a read error. Because the CDR3's place on the DNA is in doubt, the DNA is left out and the CDR3 is given as listed by TCRdb. This sequence joins TRBV11-3 and TRBJ2-1; TRBD1 is the table's D call, not checked against the DNA. The CDR3 is 15 amino acids long, termini counted. Per the germline V gene, CDR1 is SGHNT and CDR2 is YENEEA. CDR3: CASSGKGQGDRGKFL.

A remark on this clonotype: This likely comes from a read error, as the CDR3 has no conserved phenylalanine or tryptophan at its end. V usage is TRBV11-2 and J usage is TRBJ2-3; TRBD2 is a possible D gene (5 bases). From germline, CDR1 is SGHAT and CDR2 FQNNGV. The V and J ends lost 6 bases and 5 bases respectively, with 9 bases between them. There are 12 residues in the CDR3. The CDR3 bases are TGTGCCAGCAGTATCAGCGGAGATACGCAGTATCTT. Protein: CASSISGDTQYL.

Details on this clonotype: Being one base from a much bigger clone, this may be a read error. This sequence joins TRBV4-1 and TRBJ2-1; D might be TRBD1 (6 bases). Germline V gene data show CDR1 as MGHRA and CDR2 as YSYEKL. CDR3 length equals 15 residues. This chain's CDR3 is CASIQRTGRYNEQFF. CDR3 coding DNA: TGCGCCAGCATCCAAAGAACAGGGAGATACAATGAGCAGTTCTTC.

A remark on this clonotype: Its ends do not fully match the called genes, so a read error is possible. V and J are TRBV11-2 and TRBJ2-5; no clear D gene. The CDR3 contains 14 residues. Germline CDR1 SGHAT, CDR2 FQNNGV. The CDR3 DNA reads as TGTTCCAGCAGCTCCACCGGGCTTGGGGAGACCCAGTACTTC. Its protein product is CSSSSTGLGETQYF.